Listed here is a single TCR beta chain. This sample stems from a study of cytotoxic CD8 clonotypes in ibrutinib-treated CLL. About the study: Within the patient group, 11 were relapsed/refractory and over 14 treatment-naive, and 17 were IGHV unmutated. A median roughly twelve months of treatment, range 6 to 36, preceded the collection of response samples. After median approximately 74 months, approximately 14 stayed in remission, about 12 progressed; responses around 24 partial, 2 complete.

From cryopreserved PBMCs came 2 to 2.5 micrograms of genomic DNA used for TCR beta libraries. Assay: immunoSEQ multiplex PCR; the TCRdb copy retains only in-frame clones and omits some. The sample yields approximately 320,000 clones, about 64% seen once. V was clipped by 4 bases and J by 4 bases, with 17 bases between them. There are 15 residues in the CDR3. Germline V gene data show CDR1 as SGHRS and CDR2 as YFSETQ. The chain links TRBV5-1 to TRBJ1-2; the D gene is possibly TRBD1 (5 bases). Sequencing used PBMCs, obtained after 36 months of ibrutinib treatment. This receptor was taken from a human donor with chronic lymphocytic leukemia. The CDR3 DNA follows: TGCGCCAGCAGCCATGGTGGGGGAACCACCTATGGCTACACCTTC. This sequence encodes CASSHGGGTTYGYTF.